Listed below are T cell receptor beta chains from one sample, sequenced in a study of control samples from healthy donors and cancer patients. The data were produced by immunoSEQ multiplex PCR, yet TCRdb's version contains in-frame clones alone and is incomplete. Of around 150,000 clones in the sample, about nine tenths were seen once. Sample: blood. The receptors derive from a young man in good health. The CDR3 runs from the conserved cysteine through the conserved F or W. D genes are given only for firm matches. Size is omitted from some rows. Given values are once, few, many or a class for expanded clones.

d_call,v_call,clone_size,j_call,cdr3_aa,cdr3_nt
-,TRBV25-1,-,TRBJ1-1,CASSESPQGNTEAFF,TGTGCCAGCAGTGAGAGCCCACAGGGGAACACTGAAGCTTTCTTT
-,TRBV24-1,-,TRBJ2-3,CATSDTRGSTDTQYF,TGTGCCACCAGTGATACGCGGGGAAGCACAGATACGCAGTATTTT
-,TRBV6-5,-,TRBJ2-5,CASSYSPDGETQYF,TGTGCCAGCAGTTACTCGCCAGATGGGGAGACCCAGTACTTC
TRBD1,TRBV29-1,-,TRBJ2-2,CSVDGQGNTGELFF,TGCAGCGTGGACGGACAGGGTAACACCGGGGAGCTGTTTTTT
-,TRBV4-3,few,TRBJ1-2,CASSQELQGPHGYTF,TGCGCCAGCAGCCAAGAGTTGCAGGGTCCCCATGGCTACACCTTC
-,TRBV9,once,TRBJ2-7,CASSVGEGVLYEQYF,TGTGCCAGCAGCGTAGGGGAGGGGGTGTTATACGAGCAGTACTTC
TRBD2,TRBV19,-,TRBJ2-1,CASSMRRGIDEQFF,TGTGCCAGTAGTATGAGGCGGGGGATCGATGAGCAGTTCTTC
-,TRBV5-4,-,TRBJ2-4,CASSLGQGVAKNIQYF,TGTGCCAGCAGCTTGGGGCAGGGAGTAGCCAAAAACATTCAGTACTTC
TRBD2,TRBV5-4,-,TRBJ2-3,CASSLTSGSTDTQYF,TGTGCCAGCAGCTTGACTAGCGGGAGCACAGATACGCAGTATTTT
TRBD1,TRBV5-1,-,TRBJ1-6,CASSSGGDSPLHF,TGCGCCAGCAGCTCAGGGGGCGATTCACCCCTCCACTTT
-,TRBV11-3,-,TRBJ1-1,CAAVEFILRAEAFF,TGTGCCGCCGTGGAGTTTATACTTAGGGCTGAAGCTTTCTTT
-,TRBV20-1,few,TRBJ1-2,CSASANLANYGYTF,TGCAGTGCTAGTGCCAATTTAGCTAACTATGGCTACACCTTC
TRBD2,TRBV30,-,TRBJ2-1,CAWRQTSGRAYNEQFF,TGTGCCTGGAGACAGACTAGCGGGAGGGCCTACAATGAGCAGTTCTTC
TRBD2,TRBV11-3,-,TRBJ2-1,CASSSSRGRDGEQFF,TGTGCCAGCAGCAGCTCTCGCGGGAGGGACGGTGAGCAGTTCTTC
-,TRBV24-1,-,TRBJ2-5,CATSDTLIQETQYF,TGTGCCACCAGTGATACACTAATCCAAGAGACCCAGTACTTC
-,TRBV11-2,-,TRBJ1-3,CASSLTDSSGNTIYF,TGTGCCAGCAGCTTAACGGACAGCTCTGGAAACACCATATATTTT
TRBD2,TRBV14,-,TRBJ2-7,CASSHEGGSNEQYF,TGTGCCAGCAGCCACGAGGGAGGGAGCAACGAGCAGTACTTC
TRBD1,TRBV6-5,once,TRBJ2-4,CASRYMTGAGNIQYF,TGTGCCAGCAGATATATGACAGGGGCCGGGAACATTCAGTACTTC
-,TRBV9,few,TRBJ2-6,CASIRGAGPFSGANVLTF,TGTGCCAGCATCCGTGGGGCGGGTCCCTTTTCTGGGGCCAACGTCCTGACTTTC
-,TRBV5-4,-,TRBJ2-1,CASSTPGVMNEQFF,TGTGCCAGCAGCACCCCTGGCGTTATGAATGAGCAGTTCTTC
-,TRBV11-1,once,TRBJ1-3,CASSSGPNSGNTIYF,TGTGCCAGCAGCTCGGGGCCGAACTCTGGAAACACCATATATTTT
-,TRBV6-5,-,TRBJ2-1,CASRESGTANEQFF,TGTGCCAGCAGGGAGTCCGGGACGGCTAATGAGCAGTTCTTC
TRBD1,TRBV19,-,TRBJ2-7,CASSIAQGDYEQYF,TGTGCCAGTAGTATTGCGCAGGGGGACTACGAGCAGTACTTC
-,TRBV5-6,-,TRBJ1-1,CASSSDREAFF,TGTGCCAGCAGCTCAGACAGGGAAGCTTTCTTT
-,TRBV24-1,once,TRBJ1-2,CATSDPGRAREGYTF,TGTGCCACCAGTGATCCCGGCAGGGCGCGAGAGGGCTACACCTTC
-,TRBV11-3,-,TRBJ2-7,CASSLEPHLEQYF,TGTGCCAGCAGCTTAGAGCCCCACCTCGAGCAGTACTTC
TRBD1,TRBV9,once,TRBJ2-1,CASSVQGADNEQFF,TGTGCCAGCAGCGTCCAGGGGGCGGACAATGAGCAGTTCTTC
-,TRBV6-5,-,TRBJ2-1,CASSWEIDAVEQFF,TGTGCCAGCAGCTGGGAAATTGACGCGGTTGAGCAGTTCTTC
-,TRBV5-6,-,TRBJ1-1,CASSLAGSTEAFF,TGTGCCAGCAGCTTGGCCGGGAGCACTGAAGCTTTCTTT
-,TRBV11-2,-,TRBJ2-1,CASSPLAHYNEQFF,TGTGCCAGCAGCCCCCTCGCCCACTACAATGAGCAGTTCTTC
TRBD2,TRBV12-3/TRBV12-4,-,TRBJ2-4,CASSPPGGDIQYF,TGTGCCAGCAGTCCTCCGGGGGGGGACATTCAGTACTTC
-,TRBV27,-,TRBJ1-5,CASSLSMGYNQPQHF,TGTGCCAGCAGTTTATCGATGGGGTATAATCAGCCCCAGCATTTT
-,TRBV5-5,-,TRBJ2-1,CASSPAAGAHNEQFF,TGTGCCAGCAGCCCGGCGGCGGGGGCCCACAATGAGCAGTTCTTC
TRBD2,TRBV12-5,-,TRBJ2-3,CASGLERGGADTQYF,TGTGCTAGTGGTTTGGAACGGGGGGGCGCAGATACGCAGTATTTT
-,TRBV27,-,TRBJ1-3,CASSLFPGNTIYF,TGTGCCAGCAGTTTATTCCCTGGAAACACCATATATTTT
TRBD2,TRBV7-9,-,TRBJ2-1,CASSISGGLGNEQFF,TGTGCCAGCAGCATTAGCGGGGGTCTGGGGAATGAGCAGTTCTTC
-,TRBV19,-,TRBJ1-2,CASNPRAGPYGYTF,TGTGCCAGTAACCCCAGGGCAGGGCCCTATGGCTACACCTTC
TRBD2,TRBV2,once,TRBJ2-3,CASSQGLAALTDTQYF,TGTGCCAGCAGTCAAGGACTAGCGGCCTTAACAGATACGCAGTATTTT
-,TRBV27,-,TRBJ2-3,CASRDSGLADTQYF,TGTGCCAGCAGGGACAGTGGGTTGGCAGATACGCAGTATTTT
TRBD2,TRBV25-1,-,TRBJ2-5,CASSEPAGEETQYF,TGTGCCAGCAGTGAGCCAGCGGGGGAGGAGACCCAGTACTTC
-,TRBV21-1,-,TRBJ2-2,CASITEGGFTGELFF,TGTGCCAGCATCACCGAGGGGGGATTTACCGGGGAGCTGTTTTTT
TRBD1,TRBV12-3/TRBV12-4,-,TRBJ2-7,CASSLGQGGEQYF,TGTGCCAGCAGTTTAGGACAGGGTGGGGAGCAGTACTTC
-,TRBV20-1,-,TRBJ1-2,CSVAGIYGYTF,TGCAGTGTAGCGGGGATCTATGGCTACACCTTC
-,TRBV27,-,TRBJ2-7,CASSRDPGTILSYEQYF,TGTGCCAGCAGTCGCGACCCCGGGACAATCCTCTCCTACGAGCAGTACTTC
TRBD2,TRBV4-1,-,TRBJ2-3,CASSQGGGGSGADGTDTQYF,TGCGCCAGCAGCCAAGGGGGTGGCGGTAGCGGGGCTGACGGCACAGATACGCAGTATTTT